Listed below are T cell receptor beta chains from one sample, sequenced in a study of T cell clonotyping in hematopoietic cell transplantation. Profiling relied on immunoSEQ multiplex PCR, and the TCRdb table lists in-frame clones only, not all of them. This sample has roughly 13,000 clones, with just over 95% found just once. Sequences were derived from peripheral blood mononuclear cells, sampled 30 days after allogeneic stem cell transplant. Every receptor here comes from a female patient aged 50-59 years who had an allogeneic stem cell transplant from an unrelated donor, so T cells may come from the graft donor. Some clones in this sample may be carry-over from other donors' samples. Both conserved end residues are part of each CDR3. A D gene is named only where the DNA matches it firmly. A row's size may be missing; if present it is once, few, many or a size class.

CDR3nt: TGTGCCAGCTCAGGGGGGCTCGGCACAGATACGCAGTATTTT
CDR3aa: CASSGGLGTDTQYF
abundance: .
v_gene: TRBV6-5
j_gene: TRBJ2-3
d_gene: .

CDR3nt: TGTGCCTGGGGGGGACTGCATCTCACAGATACGCAGTATTTT
CDR3aa: CAWGGLHLTDTQYF
abundance: .
v_gene: TRBV30
j_gene: TRBJ2-3
d_gene: .

CDR3nt: TGTGCCAGCAGTTTATCCCCAACTAACTATGGCTACACCTTC
CDR3aa: CASSLSPTNYGYTF
abundance: .
v_gene: TRBV28
j_gene: TRBJ1-2
d_gene: .

CDR3nt: TGTGCCAGCAGTGACTTCAGCGTATATGGCTACACCTTC
CDR3aa: CASSDFSVYGYTF
abundance: .
v_gene: TRBV6-1
j_gene: TRBJ1-2
d_gene: .

CDR3nt: TGTGCCAGCAGGGAAGGATCCGGGGAGCTGTTTTTT
CDR3aa: CASREGSGELFF
abundance: .
v_gene: TRBV25-1
j_gene: TRBJ2-2
d_gene: .

CDR3nt: TGTGCCAGCAGCCCCGTCTACAGTTCCTCCTACGAGCAGTACTTC
CDR3aa: CASSPVYSSSYEQYF
abundance: once
v_gene: TRBV11-2
j_gene: TRBJ2-7
d_gene: .

CDR3nt: TGTGCCAGCAGCCCCTCACCGGGGCGGTGGTCACCCCTCCACTTT
CDR3aa: CASSPSPGRWSPLHF
abundance: .
v_gene: TRBV7-3
j_gene: TRBJ1-6
d_gene: .

CDR3nt: TGTGCCAGCAGTTGGGGACTGCGGAATGAAAAACTGTTTTTT
CDR3aa: CASSWGLRNEKLFF
abundance: .
v_gene: TRBV27
j_gene: TRBJ1-4
d_gene: .

CDR3nt: TGCGCCAGCAGCCAAGTCGGCGGGGGCACTGAAGCTTTCTTT
CDR3aa: CASSQVGGGTEAFF
abundance: .
v_gene: TRBV4-1
j_gene: TRBJ1-1
d_gene: .

CDR3nt: TGCGCCAGCAGCCAACTGGGGTTTACATTTGATACGCAGTATTTT
CDR3aa: CASSQLGFTFDTQYF
abundance: .
v_gene: TRBV4-1
j_gene: TRBJ2-3
d_gene: .

CDR3nt: TGTGCCGCCTCACCGGGACAGGTGAACACTGAAGCTTTCTTT
CDR3aa: CAASPGQVNTEAFF
abundance: .
v_gene: TRBV6-5
j_gene: TRBJ1-1
d_gene: TRBD1

CDR3nt: TGTGCCAGCAGTGGCCAGGGAGGAAACAGGCTGAGGGATCAGCCCCAGCATTTT
CDR3aa: CASSGQGGNRLRDQPQHF
abundance: .
v_gene: TRBV6-1
j_gene: TRBJ1-5
d_gene: .

CDR3nt: TGCGCCAGCAGCTTATCACAGGGCTCCTACGAGCAGTACTTC
CDR3aa: CASSLSQGSYEQYF
abundance: .
v_gene: TRBV5-1
j_gene: TRBJ2-7
d_gene: .

CDR3nt: TGTGCCAGCAATTCCCTGGACTTAAACTATGGCTACACCTTC
CDR3aa: CASNSLDLNYGYTF
abundance: .
v_gene: TRBV2
j_gene: TRBJ1-2
d_gene: .

CDR3nt: TGTGCCAGCGCGAGGGGGTCGGGCAATCAGCCCCAGCATTTT
CDR3aa: CASARGSGNQPQHF
abundance: .
v_gene: TRBV9
j_gene: TRBJ1-5
d_gene: .

CDR3nt: TGCGCCAGCCGGCCGCTTCCTCCGGGAAACACCATATATTTT
CDR3aa: CASRPLPPGNTIYF
abundance: .
v_gene: TRBV23-1
j_gene: TRBJ1-3
d_gene: .

CDR3nt: TGCGCCAGCAGCCCAAGACAGGGAGACTCCTATAATTCACCCCTCCACTTT
CDR3aa: CASSPRQGDSYNSPLHF
abundance: .
v_gene: TRBV5-1
j_gene: TRBJ1-6
d_gene: TRBD1

CDR3nt: TGTGCCAGCAGTGAAAGTCCGTGGACAGGGGTTTACGAGCAGTACTTC
CDR3aa: CASSESPWTGVYEQYF
abundance: .
v_gene: TRBV25-1
j_gene: TRBJ2-7
d_gene: TRBD1

CDR3nt: TGCAGCGCAGGACAGGGCCGGGGGAACACTGAAGCTTTCTTT
CDR3aa: CSAGQGRGNTEAFF
abundance: .
v_gene: TRBV29-1
j_gene: TRBJ1-1
d_gene: TRBD1

CDR3nt: TGTGCCAGCAGCTTGACTAGCGGGGGGGCCTGGGAGACCCAGTACTTC
CDR3aa: CASSLTSGGAWETQYF
abundance: .
v_gene: TRBV5-6
j_gene: TRBJ2-5
d_gene: TRBD2

CDR3nt: TGTGCCAGCAGTGCGACTAGCGGGAGAATTTTGAATGAGCAGTTCTTC
CDR3aa: CASSATSGRILNEQFF
abundance: .
v_gene: TRBV6-1
j_gene: TRBJ2-1
d_gene: TRBD2

CDR3nt: TGTGCCAGCAGCTTCCCGCACAAAGAACACTATGGCTACACCTTC
CDR3aa: CASSFPHKEHYGYTF
abundance: .
v_gene: TRBV5-8
j_gene: TRBJ1-2
d_gene: .

CDR3nt: TGCAGTGCTCAATCGATTGATACGCAGTATTTT
CDR3aa: CSAQSIDTQYF
abundance: .
v_gene: TRBV20-1
j_gene: TRBJ2-3
d_gene: .

CDR3nt: TGTGCCAGCAGCCTTGTACATACCTACGAGCAGTACTTC
CDR3aa: CASSLVHTYEQYF
abundance: .
v_gene: TRBV5-6
j_gene: TRBJ2-7
d_gene: .

CDR3nt: TGCGCCAGCAGTCAATTGGCTAGCGGGATTTTGGTCAATGAGCAGTTCTTC
CDR3aa: CASSQLASGILVNEQFF
abundance: .
v_gene: TRBV23-1
j_gene: TRBJ2-1
d_gene: TRBD2

CDR3nt: TGTGCCAGCAGTTACCGTGGAACTGGGAAACTGTTTTTT
CDR3aa: CASSYRGTGKLFF
abundance: .
v_gene: TRBV6-5
j_gene: TRBJ1-4
d_gene: .

CDR3nt: TGTGCCAGCAGCAGACAGGGGAGGATTGGGGACGAGCAGTACTTC
CDR3aa: CASSRQGRIGDEQYF
abundance: .
v_gene: TRBV6-5
j_gene: TRBJ2-7
d_gene: TRBD1

CDR3nt: TGTGCCAGCAAGGGAGACAGGAATGAAAAACTGTTTTTT
CDR3aa: CASKGDRNEKLFF
abundance: .
v_gene: TRBV28
j_gene: TRBJ1-4
d_gene: .

CDR3nt: TGTGCCAGCAGCTTGACGCCTAACACTGAAGCTTTCTTT
CDR3aa: CASSLTPNTEAFF
abundance: .
v_gene: TRBV7-2
j_gene: TRBJ1-1
d_gene: .

CDR3nt: TGTGCCAGCAGCCTAGGGGAAGTGGACACCGGGGAGCTGTTTTTT
CDR3aa: CASSLGEVDTGELFF
abundance: .
v_gene: TRBV30
j_gene: TRBJ2-2
d_gene: .

CDR3nt: TGCGCCAGCAGCTCCGGGACAGGGGACACAGATACGCAGTATTTT
CDR3aa: CASSSGTGDTDTQYF
abundance: .
v_gene: TRBV5-1
j_gene: TRBJ2-3
d_gene: TRBD1

CDR3nt: TGTGCCAGCAGCCGGGGGGACGGGGGACGTTTTGAAGCTTTCTTT
CDR3aa: CASSRGDGGRFEAFF
abundance: .
v_gene: TRBV7-6
j_gene: TRBJ1-1
d_gene: .

CDR3nt: TGTGCCAGCAGCTTCACTTTATCGACCGCATTGACTGAAGCTTTCTTT
CDR3aa: CASSFTLSTALTEAFF
abundance: .
v_gene: TRBV5-6
j_gene: TRBJ1-1
d_gene: .

CDR3nt: TGTGCCTGGAGTCTTACAGGGAATGAGCAGTTCTTC
CDR3aa: CAWSLTGNEQFF
abundance: once
v_gene: TRBV30
j_gene: TRBJ2-1
d_gene: .

CDR3nt: TGTGCCTGGAGGGACAGGACTAACTATGGCTACACCTTC
CDR3aa: CAWRDRTNYGYTF
abundance: .
v_gene: TRBV30
j_gene: TRBJ1-2
d_gene: TRBD1

CDR3nt: TGTGCCTGGAGTCCAGTCAGCCTTAATGAAAAACTGTTTTTT
CDR3aa: CAWSPVSLNEKLFF
abundance: .
v_gene: TRBV30
j_gene: TRBJ1-4
d_gene: .

CDR3nt: TGTGCCAGCAGTAATCGACTAGCTACGCAGTATTTT
CDR3aa: CASSNRLATQYF
abundance: .
v_gene: TRBV6-5
j_gene: TRBJ2-3
d_gene: TRBD2

CDR3nt: TGTGCCAGCAGTCTACAGGGGTTAGCCAAAAACATTCAGTACTTC
CDR3aa: CASSLQGLAKNIQYF
abundance: .
v_gene: TRBV27
j_gene: TRBJ2-4
d_gene: TRBD1

CDR3nt: TGTGCCAGCAGCGATCGACAGGAAGCTTTCTTT
CDR3aa: CASSDRQEAFF
abundance: .
v_gene: TRBV5-6
j_gene: TRBJ1-1
d_gene: .

CDR3nt: TGTGCCAGCAGCCCCCAGGACAGGGTAAACTCCTACGACGAGCAGTACTTC
CDR3aa: CASSPQDRVNSYDEQYF
abundance: .
v_gene: TRBV9
j_gene: TRBJ2-7
d_gene: TRBD1

CDR3nt: TGTGCCTGGACCTCGGGGACCGTCACAGATACGCAGTATTTT
CDR3aa: CAWTSGTVTDTQYF
abundance: .
v_gene: TRBV30
j_gene: TRBJ2-3
d_gene: .

CDR3nt: TGTGCCATCAGTGCAAATAGCGGGAGCGACGATGAGCAGTTCTTC
CDR3aa: CAISANSGSDDEQFF
abundance: .
v_gene: TRBV10-3
j_gene: TRBJ2-1
d_gene: TRBD2

CDR3nt: TGTGCCAGCAGCTTAGGCGGAGCTTACTATGGCTACACCTTC
CDR3aa: CASSLGGAYYGYTF
abundance: .
v_gene: TRBV7-9
j_gene: TRBJ1-2
d_gene: .

CDR3nt: TGTGCCTGGCTGCGTGAGTCGGGCGCTGAAGCTTTCTTT
CDR3aa: CAWLRESGAEAFF
abundance: .
v_gene: TRBV30
j_gene: TRBJ1-1
d_gene: .

CDR3nt: TGTGCAAGTCGTCTGAGCTCTCGCGGGACAAACATGAACACTGAAGCTTTCTTT
CDR3aa: CASRLSSRGTNMNTEAFF
abundance: .
v_gene: TRBV12-2
j_gene: TRBJ1-1
d_gene: .